The next 32 T cell receptor beta chains were all read from a single sample in a study of cytomegalovirus exposure and HLA in healthy donors. In the PCR, 60 Vbeta and 13 Jbeta primers were used. Generated by immunoSEQ multiplex PCR, the TCRdb table keeps only in-frame clones and is missing some. The sample has about 190,000 clones, 60% to 80% seen once; the top ten hold over 1.5%. The specimen sequenced was PBMCs. The source of these receptors is a woman younger than 30 in good health and CMV-seronegative.

V is TRBV28 and J is TRBJ1-1, with D maybe TRBD1 (5 bases). Trimming took off 6 bases at V and 4 bases at J, with 15 bases between the two ends. The CDR3 is 14 residues long. Germline V gene lookup returns CDR1 MDHEN and CDR2 SYDVKM. The CDR3 spells CASREVGGFTEAFF. The DNA of the CDR3 is TGTGCCAGCAGGGAGGTGGGGGGTTTCACTGAAGCTTTCTTT.

The chain has TRBV5-5 and TRBJ1-5; possibly TRBD1 for D (6 bases). Trimming cost V 4 bases and J 4 bases, with 15 bases left between them. This CDR3 is 15 amino acids long. CDR1 and CDR2 from the germline V gene are SGHKS and YYEKEE (reference sequence). CDR3 DNA: TGTGCCAGCAGCGGGACCGACAGGACGAATCAGCCCCAGCATTTT. Its translation: CASSGTDRTNQPQHF.

This chain joins TRBV27 and TRBJ2-1; the D gene is possibly TRBD2 (6 bases). Trimming shortened V by 4 bases and J by 7 bases, and 11 bases separated the two germline ends. This CDR3 is built from 13 residues. Germline loops: CDR1 MNHEY, CDR2 SMNVEV (reference sequence). The CDR3 region is CASSWTAGNEQFF. CDR3 in DNA: TGTGCCAGCAGTTGGACGGCGGGGAATGAGCAGTTCTTC.

CDR3 nucleotide sequence: TGTGCCAGCAGCCTAAGGGACAGCGCCTACGAGCAGTACTTC. Translating it yields CASSLRDSAYEQYF. The rearrangement joins TRBV7-8 to TRBJ2-7; 7 bases are shared with TRBD1. The CDR3 is made up of 14 amino acids. Germline CDR1 and CDR2: SGHVS and FQNEAQ. The trim removed 5 bases at V and 2 bases at J, leaving 6 bases unmatched.

The rearrangement links TRBV7-9 to TRBJ2-3, with D maybe TRBD1 (6 bases). CDR1 is SEHNR and CDR2 is FQNEAQ in the germline V gene (reference sequence). V gave up 6 bases and J gave up 5 bases, with 18 bases separating them. The CDR3 consists of 15 residues. In DNA form, the CDR3 reads TGTGCCAGCAGTCTACAGGGCGGACAAGGAGATACGCAGTATTTT. Its protein is CASSLQGGQGDTQYF.

The rearrangement joins TRBV9 to TRBJ2-7; the match to TRBD1 covers 9 bases. Germline CDR1 reads SGDLS; CDR2 reads YYNGEE. There are 14 residues in the CDR3. Unmatched junction bases numbered 7, after V lost 4 bases and J lost 5 bases. The CDR3 region has the DNA TGTGCCAGCAGCCCAGGGGACAGGGCGAACGAGCAGTACTTC. Amino acid sequence: CASSPGDRANEQYF.

This clone was detected only a few times. V is TRBV5-4 and J is TRBJ2-3, with 12 nucleotides matching TRBD2. The germline CDR1 and CDR2 sequences are SGHNT and YYREEE (reference sequence). The CDR3 is 14 amino acids. The J segment lost 4 bases and the V segment lost 5 bases, leaving 2 bases of the junction unmatched. The CDR3 reads CASRRLAGADTQYF. DNA for the CDR3: TGTGCCAGCAGGAGACTAGCGGGAGCAGATACGCAGTATTTT.

The genes are TRBV14 and TRBJ1-1, with D uncertain. Germline CDR1 SGHDN, CDR2 FVKESK. Between the trimmed V and J ends, which lost 1 base and 8 bases, there was a span of 11 bases. This CDR3 spans 13 amino acids. The CDR3 sequence is CASSQGISTEAFF. DNA of the CDR3: TGTGCCAGCAGCCAAGGGATTAGCACCGAAGCTTTCTTT.

This sequence joins TRBV28 and TRBJ1-2, with D possibly being TRBD1 (6 bases). The ends were cut back, 4 bases at V and 10 bases at J, with 10 bases in the middle. This CDR3 has 11 residues. Germline V CDR1 and CDR2: MDHEN, SYDVKM. The CDR3 loop is CASSYDRTYTF. The CDR3 bases are TGTGCCAGCAGTTACGACAGGACCTACACCTTC.

V and J are TRBV30 and TRBJ2-7; a weak D match, TRBD1 (6 bases). CDR3 length: 15 amino acids. Germline-derived CDR1 and CDR2 are GTSNPN and SVGIG (reference sequence). Trimming left V 0 bases short and J 2 bases short, with 14 bases between. CDR3 in amino acids: CAWSVLGQSPYEQYF. The CDR3 DNA reads as TGTGCCTGGAGTGTACTCGGACAGTCCCCCTACGAGCAGTACTTC.

This chain uses TRBV15 with TRBJ2-3; D remains ambiguous. Germline V gene sequence: CDR1 LNHNV, CDR2 YYDKDF (reference sequence). The V and J ends lost 0 bases and 2 bases respectively, with 12 bases between them. The CDR3 length is 16 residues. The CDR3 bases are TGTGCCACCAGCAGAGATGCGGCTCTAACCACAGATACGCAGTATTTT. It yields the protein CATSRDAALTTDTQYF.

The V gene is TRBV27, the J gene TRBJ1-3, with TRBD1 identical over 8 bases. Germline assignment: CDR1 MNHEY and CDR2 SMNVEV (reference sequence). The CDR3 totals 15 residues. V gave up 8 bases and J gave up 1 base; unmatched junction bases: 7. This chain's CDR3 is CASGPQGASGNTIYF. For the CDR3, the DNA is TGTGCCAGCGGTCCCCAGGGGGCTTCTGGAAACACCATATATTTT.

The chain couples TRBV28 to TRBJ2-1; a possible D gene is TRBD1 (8 bases). Germline assignment: CDR1 MDHEN and CDR2 SYDVKM. The CDR3 extends over 19 amino acids. Trimming took off 5 bases at V and 7 bases at J, with 30 bases between the two ends. This CDR3 is CASSLPWTGRGYRGNEQFF. The DNA for the CDR3 is TGTGCCAGCAGTCTCCCGTGGACAGGGAGGGGGTATCGGGGGAATGAGCAGTTCTTC.

This chain connects TRBV14 to TRBJ2-3, with 7 positions matching TRBD2. CDR3 size: 13 residues. Germline assignment: CDR1 SGHDN and CDR2 FVKESK. The V and J ends lost 4 bases and 4 bases, in that order; junction bases with no gene match: 2. Here the CDR3 reads CASSPGLSDTQYF. CDR3 coding DNA: TGTGCCAGCAGCCCGGGACTATCAGATACGCAGTATTTT.

The rearrangement links TRBV7-8 to TRBJ1-4; 8 bases map to TRBD1. V lost 1 base and J lost 8; bases outside the gene matches: 6. Germline V CDR1 and CDR2: SGHVS, FQNEAQ. The CDR3 sequence is 15 residues long. CDR3 nucleotides: TGTGCCAGCAGCTTAGTTTCAGGGGGCACGGAAAAACTGTTTTTT. Its translation is CASSLVSGGTEKLFF.

This clone appeared once. The V and J genes are TRBV19 and TRBJ1-6; TRBD1 matches at 7 bases. J lost 5 bases, V lost 7 bases, and 11 bases had no gene match. Germline V gene sequence: CDR1 LNHDA, CDR2 SQIVND (reference sequence). The CDR3 has 16 residues. DNA for the CDR3: TGTGCCAGTACCCCCCGCCGGGACAGCGATAATTCACCCCTCCACTTT. Its protein product is CASTPRRDSDNSPLHF.

The chain combines TRBV2 with TRBJ2-5; 7 nucleotides align to TRBD2. Per germline, CDR1 SNHLY and CDR2 FYNNEI. This CDR3 is built from 18 residues. The trim removed 6 bases at V and 1 base at J, leaving 17 bases unmatched. The CDR3 nucleotides are TGTGCCAGCAGCGCGACAGTATTTGGGGGGGGATCCCAAGAGACCCAGTACTTC. This sequence encodes CASSATVFGGGSQETQYF.

This clone was seen once. The chain uses TRBV5-6 and TRBJ2-7, with 8 bases that match TRBD1. This CDR3 has 12 residues. The V and J ends lost 10 bases and 2 bases, in that order; junction bases with no gene match: 5. Per germline, CDR1 SGHDT and CDR2 YYEEEE. DNA for the CDR3: TGTGCCTCTTCGACAGGGGCCTACGAGCAGTACTTC. Amino acids: CASSTGAYEQYF.

About this clone itself: Within the sample, other DNA sequences also encode this same CDR3. The chain is built from TRBV4-2 and TRBJ1-5, with D possibly being TRBD1 (6 bases). The V gene lost 4 bases and the J gene lost 4 bases, with 17 bases spanning the gap. The germline CDR1 and CDR2 sequences are LGHNA and YNFKEQ. The CDR3 covers 16 residues. CDR3 in amino acids: CASSPPGGRGNQPQHF. In DNA, the CDR3 is TGTGCCAGCAGCCCACCGGGGGGGCGCGGGAATCAGCCCCAGCATTTT.

V is TRBV7-9 and J is TRBJ1-3, with D possibly matching TRBD1 (5 bases). This CDR3 has 17 residues. Trimming shortened V by 0 bases and J by 2 bases, and 14 bases separated the two germline ends. Germline CDR1 SEHNR, CDR2 FQNEAQ (reference sequence). CDR3 bases: TGTGCCAGCAGCTTAGCGCCCAAGGACACGGCTGGAAACACCATATATTTT. It encodes CASSLAPKDTAGNTIYF.

The CDR3 nucleotides read TGTGCCAGCAGTGAATGGTCGGACAGCTTCTACGAGCAGTACTTC. Residues: CASSEWSDSFYEQYF. The rearrangement uses TRBV25-1 and TRBJ2-5; possible D gene TRBD1, 6 bases. The J call is in doubt because the DNA end fits TRBJ2-7 better. The germline V gene has CDR1 MGHDK and CDR2 SYGVNS. CDR3 length: 15 amino acids.

This rearrangement joins TRBV27 to TRBJ2-7; 10 nucleotides align to TRBD1. This CDR3 has 16 amino acids. Trimming at V came to 0 bases and at J to 3 bases, leaving 5 bases not matched to a gene. Germline-derived CDR1 and CDR2 are MNHEY and SMNVEV (reference sequence). This chain's CDR3 is CASSLSGQGLYYEQYF. The CDR3, as DNA: TGTGCCAGCAGTTTATCGGGACAGGGGCTTTACTACGAGCAGTACTTC.

The chain carries TRBV19 and TRBJ1-5; TRBD1 might be the D (6 bases). Germline loops: CDR1 LNHDA, CDR2 SQIVND (reference sequence). The CDR3 sequence is 14 residues long. The V gene lost 3 bases and the J gene lost 7 bases, with 13 bases spanning the gap. The CDR3 coding sequence is TGTGCCAGTAGTATTCGGGGGGCAGGACAGCCCCAGCATTTT. Translated, it gives CASSIRGAGQPQHF.

This clone was seen just once. This sequence joins TRBV29-1 and TRBJ2-7; D may be TRBD2 (6 bases). The CDR3 spans 13 residues. Germline assignment: CDR1 SQVTM and CDR2 ANQGSEA. The ends were cut back, 6 bases at V and 3 bases at J, with 15 bases in the middle. In nucleotides, the CDR3 is TGCAGCGTAAGAGCGGGTCTTAACTACGAGCAGTACTTC. Amino acid sequence: CSVRAGLNYEQYF.

The J gene is TRBJ2-7, the V gene TRBV29-1; 10 positions match TRBD1. In germline, CDR1 is SQVTM, CDR2 ANQGSEA. This CDR3 comprises 17 residues. V trimming: 3 bases; J trimming: 4 bases; junction bases outside the gene matches: 15. For the CDR3, the DNA is TGCAGCGTTGAGGCTTCCAAGAGAAGGACAGGGGGTTACGAGCAGTACTTC. Encoded protein: CSVEASKRRTGGYEQYF.

This clone was counted a single time. This sequence joins TRBV5-1 and TRBJ1-1; TRBD1 is a possible D gene (6 bases). CDR3 length: 14 amino acids. CDR1 and CDR2 from the germline V gene are SGHRS and YFSETQ. V was shortened by 0 bases and J by 4 bases, with 10 bases between the two germline ends. CDR3 DNA sequence: TGCGCCAGCAGCTTGGAGGGGGGGGGCACTGAAGCTTTCTTT. The encoded protein is CASSLEGGGTEAFF.

This sequence joins TRBV6-1 and TRBJ1-2; tentatively, D is TRBD1 (5 bases). V gave up 6 bases and J gave up 4 bases, with 15 bases separating them. The V gene's germline CDR1 is MNHNS and CDR2 SASEGT. This CDR3 contains 14 residues. The CDR3 coding sequence is TGTGCCAGCAGGGCGTCGGGGGTCTTCTATGGCTACACCTTC. This sequence encodes CASRASGVFYGYTF.

For the CDR3, the DNA is TGTGCCTGGATGAAGGGAGAAACTGAAGCTTTCTTT. Amino acid sequence: CAWMKGETEAFF. The J gene is TRBJ1-1, the V gene TRBV30; D is uncertain. CDR3 size: 12 residues. Germline V gives CDR1 GTSNPN, CDR2 SVGIG (reference sequence). The V and J ends lost 4 bases and 5 bases respectively, with 11 bases between them.

The chain carries TRBV5-4 and TRBJ2-7; D may be TRBD2 (7 bases). The CDR3 runs to 14 residues. The V gene lost 4 bases and the J gene lost 2 bases, with 13 bases spanning the gap. CDR1 is SGHNT, CDR2 YYREEE, per germline (reference sequence). The CDR3 DNA reads TGTGCCAGCAGCACACGCGGGGGCCCCTACGAGCAGTACTTC. This sequence encodes CASSTRGGPYEQYF.

This clone was counted between two and nine times. This sequence joins TRBV6-5 and TRBJ1-4, with 9 bases identical to TRBD1. The V gene end was trimmed by 7 bases and the J gene end by 4 bases; junction bases not matched to a gene: 4. The CDR3 is made up of 14 amino acids. CDR1 and CDR2 from the germline V gene are MNHEY and SVGAGI. The CDR3 region is CASTRDRDNEKLFF. The CDR3 DNA reads TGTGCCAGCACGAGGGACAGGGATAATGAAAAACTGTTTTTT.

The V gene is TRBV27, the J gene TRBJ2-1, with a possible D match to TRBD1 (6 bases). This CDR3 contains 13 residues. The germline CDR1 and CDR2 sequences are MNHEY and SMNVEV (reference sequence). The V end was cut by 0 bases, the J end by 7 bases, with 7 bases between. In DNA, the CDR3 is TGTGCCAGCAGTTTATCGGACAGTAATGAGCAGTTCTTC. Its translation is CASSLSDSNEQFF.

Regarding this clone: Other DNA sequences in this sample translate to the same CDR3. V usage is TRBV5-1 and J usage is TRBJ2-7, with D tentatively TRBD2 (5 bases). Germline V lookup: CDR1 SGHRS, CDR2 YFSETQ. Deletions cut 5 bases from V and 4 bases from J, with 10 bases between. There are 12 residues in the CDR3. CDR3 amino acids: CASRTGNYEQYF. CDR3 in DNA: TGCGCCAGCAGGACCGGGAATTACGAGCAGTACTTC.